This record concerns one T cell receptor beta chain sequence. The germline V gene has CDR1 SNHLY and CDR2 FYNNEI. V lost 4 bases and J lost 4; bases outside the gene matches: 14. This CDR3 is built from 18 residues. The sample belongs to a study of blood T cell repertoires in COVID-19. Whole-study context: Sites across the United States, Italy and Spain contributed samples from acute and convalescent COVID-19. In each case, the material was cDNA or gDNA derived from T cells, B-cell-depleted T cells, or PBMCs.

Study processing details: Researchers report that nucleated cell counts were estimated from reference gene primer amplification. Clones were read by immunoSEQ multiplex PCR, and TCRdb kept only the in-frame ones, dropping some. V and J calls and clone size are copied from that table; D and trimming were computed from the DNA. The sample records 150,000 or so clones, around 90% being singletons. This sequence was found in a man in his 60s with acute or convalescent COVID-19. The chain has TRBV2 and TRBJ2-2; the match to TRBD2 covers 8 bases. The sequencing input was peripheral blood. The DNA for the CDR3 is TGTGCCAGCAGTGCCTTCTCCGGGACTAGTAAGCGCACCGGGGAGCTGTTTTTT. The encoded protein is CASSAFSGTSKRTGELFF.